The next 21 T cell receptor beta chains were all read from a single sample in a study of blood T cells in healthy people across ages. The authors ran a second PCR of 7 to 11 cycles using a sample-barcoded 5' primer and a J-beta primer mix. TCRdb reanalysed the 5' RACE reads using MiXCR and keeps one entry per CDR3 protein. The sample holds roughly 1.5 million distinct CDR3 sequences, 35% to 45% seen once. Sequenced material: blood. The receptors come from a woman under 30 in good health.

The rearrangement links TRBV4-2 to TRBJ2-2; 7 bases map to TRBD2. V shed 3 bases and J 0 bases; nucleotides not matched to a gene: 4. Germline CDR1 LGHNA, CDR2 YNFKEQ. The CDR3 contains 16 residues. The CDR3 coding sequence is TGTGCCAGCAGCCACACGGGACTAACGAACACCGGGGAGCTGTTTTTT. Residues: CASSHTGLTNTGELFF.

This clonotype was seen a handful of times. This chain uses TRBV20-1 with TRBJ2-7; TRBD2 might be the D (5 bases). Germline CDR1 and CDR2: DFQATT and SNEGSKA (reference sequence). The CDR3 sequence is 13 residues long. Trimming removed 0 bases at V and 6 bases at J, with 12 bases between. CDR3 in amino acids: CSARDSSRSEQYF. In DNA form, the CDR3 reads TGCAGTGCTAGAGATTCTAGCAGAAGCGAGCAGTACTTC.

The chain carries TRBV11-2 and TRBJ1-2; 8 bases match TRBD1. The CDR3 contains 15 residues. Germline V lookup: CDR1 SGHAT, CDR2 FQNNGV. V lost 7 bases, J lost 4 bases, and 11 bases stayed unmatched. Here the CDR3 DNA reads TGTGCCAGCAACCAAACTGGACAGGGAGGCTATGGCTACACCTTC. Translating gives CASNQTGQGGYGYTF.

A note on this clonotype: One junction end disagrees with the germline gene, perhaps due to a read error. The chain has TRBV11-2 and TRBJ2-4; D is undetermined. TRBJ2-7 matches the DNA end more closely, so the J call is doubtful. This CDR3 has 12 residues. From germline, CDR1 is SGHAT and CDR2 FQNNGV. DNA for the CDR3: TGTACCAGCAGCTTAGTCGGCTACGAGCAGTACTTC. Protein sequence: CTSSLVGYEQYF.

Of note for this clonotype: With a much larger clone just one base away, this may be a read error. V gene TRBV11-2 combines with J gene TRBJ2-5, with 7 bases aligning to TRBD2. CDR1 SGHAT and CDR2 FQNNGV come from the germline V gene. The CDR3 has 16 residues. V trimming: 0 bases; J trimming: 11 bases; junction bases outside the gene matches: 15. CDR3 in amino acids: CASSLDRAGSGNEQYF. The CDR3 DNA sequence: TGTGCCAGCAGCTTAGATAGAGCGGGGAGCGGGAATGAGCAGTACTTC.

The V and J genes are TRBV29-1 and TRBJ2-1; D gene unclear. V was shortened by 6 bases and J by 5 bases, with 20 bases between the two germline ends. The CDR3 extends over 15 amino acids. Germline CDR1 SQVTM, CDR2 ANQGSEA. The CDR3 DNA follows: TGCAGCGTCCTACTCGGATTGAGGAGTCACAATGAGCAGTTCTTC. This encodes CSVLLGLRSHNEQFF.

This clonotype has a single count. V usage is TRBV6-6 and J usage is TRBJ2-5, with 8 bases lining up with TRBD1. The CDR3 has 17 residues. The junction had 13 bases not matched to a gene; V was cut back by 6 bases and J by 1 base. The germline gives CDR1 MNHNY, CDR2 SVGAGI (reference sequence). CDR3 in amino acids: CASSYHPLDRAQETQYF. The CDR3 DNA reads as TGTGCCAGCAGCTACCACCCCCTGGACAGGGCCCAAGAGACCCAGTACTTC.

This chain uses TRBV18 with TRBJ2-3; 14 positions match TRBD2. CDR1 is KGHSH and CDR2 is LQKENI in the germline V gene. With V trimmed by 3 bases and J by 1 base, 3 bases remained unmatched. The CDR3 totals 17 residues. The DNA for the CDR3 is TGTGCCAGCTCACCCCAGGGACTAGCGGGGGGCACAGATACGCAGTATTTT. Translating it yields CASSPQGLAGGTDTQYF.

The CDR3 protein is CASTVRTGGKDTQYF. DNA of the CDR3: TGTGCCAGCACCGTTAGGACAGGGGGAAAAGATACGCAGTATTTT. V gene TRBV7-2 combines with J gene TRBJ2-3; 10 bases are shared with TRBD1. CDR1 is SGHTA, CDR2 FQGNSA, per germline. The CDR3 totals 15 residues. Trimming cost V 7 bases and J 5 bases; bases outside gene matches: 9.

This clonotype showed up just a few times. The chain has TRBV7-6 and TRBJ2-3; D is uncertain. From germline, CDR1 is SGHVS and CDR2 FNYEAQ. The CDR3 extends over 13 amino acids. Trimming pared 6 bases from V and 4 bases from J, leaving 11 bases between. DNA of the CDR3: TGTGCCAGCAGTCTAAGAAGGTCAGATACGCAGTATTTT. It specifies CASSLRRSDTQYF. The full variable domain, in which reference TRBV7-6 and TRBJ2-3 provide the parts outside the CDR3, is GAGVSQSPRYKVTKRGQDVALRCDPISGHVSLYWYRQALGQGPEFLTYFNYEAQQDKSGLPNDRFSAERPEGSISTLTIQRTEQRDSAMYRCASSLRRSDTQYFGPGTRLTVL.

This clonotype was counted ten times or more. The CDR3 coding sequence is TGTGCCAGCAGTTCGACTAGCGGGGCTTACAATGAGCAGTACTTC. It codes for CASSSTSGAYNEQYF. The chain joins TRBV6-4 to TRBJ2-7, with 11 bases fitting TRBD2. This CDR3 has 15 amino acids. Germline V gene lookup returns CDR1 MRHNA and CDR2 SNTAGT. V was clipped by 5 bases and J by 7 bases; unmatched bases: 10.

The sample holds a few counts of this clonotype. The chain has TRBV7-8 and TRBJ1-5; a possible D gene is TRBD1 (6 bases). CDR3 size: 13 residues. V was pared by 4 bases and J by 8 bases, with 12 bases between. CDR1 and CDR2 (germline): SGHVS, FQNEAQ. Here the CDR3 reads CASSSQGPKPQHF. The DNA of the CDR3 is TGTGCCAGCAGCTCACAGGGTCCGAAGCCCCAGCATTTT.

This chain uses TRBV6-1 with TRBJ2-3, with TRBD2 matching 8 bases. The CDR3 sequence is 15 residues long. Per the germline V gene, CDR1 is MNHNS and CDR2 is SASEGT. V shed 5 bases and J 4 bases; nucleotides not matched to a gene: 8. This CDR3 is CASSLRGGDPDTQYF. Here the CDR3 DNA reads TGTGCCAGCAGTTTACGGGGGGGTGACCCAGATACGCAGTATTTT.

The gene calls are TRBV28 and TRBJ2-1, with TRBD2 matching 8 bases. The CDR3 extends over 15 amino acids. The germline gives CDR1 MDHEN, CDR2 SYDVKM. V was pared by 1 base and J by 7 bases, with 6 bases of the junction left unmatched. CDR3 DNA sequence: TGTGCCAGCAGTTTATCTAGCGGGCTGCGGAATGAGCAGTTCTTC. Translation: CASSLSSGLRNEQFF. Looking up the rest from reference TRBV28 and TRBJ2-1 gives the full variable domain: DVKVTQSSRYLVKRTGEKVFLECVQDMDHENMFWYRQDPGLGLRLIYFSYDVKMKEKGDIPEGYSVSREKKERFSLILESASTNQTSMYLCASSLSSGLRNEQFFGPGTRLTVL.

The V gene is TRBV29-1, the J gene TRBJ2-1, with D tentatively TRBD1 (5 bases). Between the trimmed V and J ends, which lost 6 bases and 10 bases, there was a span of 10 bases. This CDR3 is built from 10 residues. Germline assignment: CDR1 SQVTM and CDR2 ANQGSEA. CDR3 sequence reads: CSVTVMEQFF. CDR3 coding DNA: TGCAGCGTGACAGTTATGGAGCAGTTCTTC.

In nucleotides, the CDR3 is TGTGCCAGCTCCAAATGGGGAGACAATGAGCAGTTCTTC. Translating gives CASSKWGDNEQFF. This chain uses TRBV27 with TRBJ2-1, with TRBD2 as a possible D gene (5 bases). Germline values: CDR1 MNHEY, CDR2 SMNVEV (reference sequence). This CDR3 is built from 13 residues. Trimming removed 8 bases at V and 5 bases at J, with 13 bases between.

V usage is TRBV29-1 and J usage is TRBJ2-4; D remains unclear. Trimming shortened V by 7 bases and J by 0 bases, and 10 bases separated the two germline ends. This CDR3 is built from 13 residues. Germline CDR1 is SQVTM and CDR2 is ANQGSEA. The CDR3 spells CSANVLAKNIQYF. The CDR3 DNA is TGCAGCGCAAACGTCCTAGCCAAAAACATTCAGTACTTC.

The rearrangement links TRBV5-1 to TRBJ1-1; D ambiguous. The germline gives CDR1 SGHRS, CDR2 YFSETQ. The V and J ends lost 4 bases and 0 bases respectively, with 10 bases between them. The CDR3 runs to 14 residues. CDR3: CASSRRALNTEAFF. The CDR3 region has the DNA TGCGCCAGCAGCCGCCGGGCCTTGAACACTGAAGCTTTCTTT.

This clonotype was observed a few times. This sequence joins TRBV6-6 and TRBJ2-1; no reliable D call. CDR1 is MNHNY and CDR2 is SVGAGI in the germline V gene (reference sequence). This CDR3 has 10 amino acids. Trimming pared 6 bases from V and 10 bases from J, leaving 7 bases between. As DNA, the CDR3 is TGTGCCAGCAGGGAAACGGAGCAGTTCTTC. Translated: CASRETEQFF.

This clonotype has just a few counts. The chain recombines TRBV14 with TRBJ2-1; 7 bases map to TRBD1. CDR3 length: 16 amino acids. V shed 2 bases and J 3 bases; nucleotides not matched to a gene: 7. Germline CDR1 and CDR2: SGHDN and FVKESK. The CDR3 here is CASSQLTGRFYNEQFF. DNA of the CDR3: TGTGCCAGCAGCCAACTGACAGGGCGTTTCTACAATGAGCAGTTCTTC.

In its sample, this clonotype was seen a few times. At one of its ends the junction is not consistent with the germline gene, which may arise from a read error. CDR3 in DNA: TGTGTCAGCAGCTTGGGTTTCTACTACAATGAGCAGTTCTTC. Its protein product is CVSSLGFYYNEQFF. V and J are TRBV7-2 and TRBJ2-1; no definite D call. The CDR3 is 14 amino acids. From germline, CDR1 is SGHTA and CDR2 FQGNSA. Using reference TRBV7-2 and TRBJ2-1 for the parts outside the CDR3, the full variable domain is GAGVSQSPSNKVTEKGKDVELRCDPISGHTALYWYRQSLGQGLEFLIYFQGNSAPDKSGLPSDRFSAERTGGSVSTLTIQRTQQEDSAVYLCVSSLGFYYNEQFFGPGTRLTVL.